The 9 T cell receptor beta chains in this list originate from one sample, sequenced in a study of identifying expanded T cells in peripheral blood. Assay: immunoSEQ multiplex PCR; the TCRdb copy retains only in-frame clones and omits some. Among about 110,000 clones, about nine tenths were seen once, and the ten largest hold 7% to 9%. Sequences were obtained from blood. The receptor set was obtained from a person aged 18-70 years in good health.

The chain employs TRBV9 and TRBJ2-2; 7 nucleotides agree with TRBD2. CDR3 size: 16 residues. V was clipped by 0 bases and J by 5 bases; unmatched bases: 7. Germline CDR1 is SGDLS and CDR2 is YYNGEE. The CDR3 is CASSVVSSGKTGELFF. The CDR3 bases are TGTGCCAGCAGCGTAGTGTCGAGCGGGAAGACCGGGGAGCTGTTTTTT. The entire variable domain, with the rest obtained from reference TRBV9 and TRBJ2-2, is as follows: DSGVTQTPKHLITATGQRVTLRCSPRSGDLSVYWYQQSLDQGLQFLIQYYNGEERAKGNILERFSAQQFPDLHSELNLSSLELGDSALYFCASSVVSSGKTGELFFGEGSRLTVL.

The CDR3 sequence: CASSATVTYEQYF. CDR3 nucleotides: TGTGCCAGCAGCGCCACAGTTACCTACGAGCAGTACTTC. This chain links TRBV13 with TRBJ2-7; D call uncertain. Between the trimmed V and J ends, which lost 5 bases and 2 bases, there was a span of 10 bases. In germline, CDR1 is PRHDT, CDR2 FYEKMQ (reference sequence). This CDR3 comprises 13 residues.

The table lists this clone with a count of one. V usage is TRBV23-1 and J usage is TRBJ1-6; tentatively, D is TRBD1 (5 bases). TRBV23-1 is labeled an ORF, and its function is uncertain. The CDR3 length is 16 residues. The ends were cut back, 0 bases at V and 5 bases at J, with 11 bases in the middle. CDR3 region: CASSQSTRGNNSPLHF. The CDR3 DNA is TGCGCCAGCAGTCAATCAACGAGGGGCAATAATTCACCCCTCCACTTT.

The count of this clone is one. This chain links TRBV2 with TRBJ2-3; 7 positions match TRBD2. Looked up from germline, CDR1 is SNHLY and CDR2 is FYNNEI. Trimming cost V 7 bases and J 2 bases; bases outside gene matches: 6. The CDR3 has 14 residues. DNA for the CDR3: TGTGCCAGCAATTGGGGGGGAGACACAGATACGCAGTATTTT. This sequence encodes CASNWGGDTDTQYF.

This chain uses TRBV4-1 with TRBJ1-5; unclear D gene. The germline CDR1 and CDR2 sequences are MGHRA and YSYEKL. Trimming took off 0 bases at V and 4 bases at J, with 10 bases between the two ends. The CDR3 has 15 amino acids. The CDR3, as DNA: TGCGCCAGCAGCCAAGACCGGACGGTGAATCAGCCCCAGCATTTT. Amino acids: CASSQDRTVNQPQHF.

The rearrangement uses TRBV14 and TRBJ2-1; TRBD2 matches 9 bases. Germline lookup yields CDR1 SGHDN and CDR2 FVKESK. The CDR3 has 14 residues. The trim removed 3 bases at V and 8 bases at J, leaving 5 bases unmatched. The CDR3 here is CASSQASGVDEQFF. CDR3 DNA: TGTGCCAGCAGCCAGGCTAGCGGGGTCGATGAGCAGTTCTTC. Combining the CDR3 with reference TRBV14 and TRBJ2-1 gives the whole variable domain EAGVTQFPSHSVIEKGQTVTLRCDPISGHDNLYWYRRVMGKEIKFLLHFVKESKQDESGMPNNRFLAERTGGTYSTLKVQPAELEDSGVYFCASSQASGVDEQFFGPGTRLTVL.

This chain uses TRBV6-1 with TRBJ2-5; 9 bases are shared with TRBD1. The germline CDR1 and CDR2 sequences are MNHNS and SASEGT. Trimming removed 6 bases from V and 3 bases from J; junction bases left unmatched: 8. CDR3 length: 15 amino acids. CDR3 coding DNA: TGTGCCAGCAGAGCCACCGGGACAGGGAAAGAGACCCAGTACTTC. Residues: CASRATGTGKETQYF.

The chain couples TRBV30 to TRBJ1-5; possible D gene TRBD1, 5 bases. Germline V gene data show CDR1 as GTSNPN and CDR2 as SVGIG (reference sequence). The CDR3 runs 14 residues. Trimming removed 3 bases at V and 4 bases at J, with 13 bases between. CDR3 nucleotide sequence: TGTGCCTGGAGACGGGACGGGACTAATCAGCCCCAGCATTTT. Amino acids: CAWRRDGTNQPQHF.

The J gene is TRBJ2-1, the V gene TRBV7-7, with 7 bases that match TRBD1. The CDR3 is 14 amino acids. Germline assignment: CDR1 SSHAT and CDR2 FNYEAQ (reference sequence). After removal of 5 bases from V and 6 bases from J, the junction contained 7 bases not matched to a gene. CDR3 bases: TGTGCCAGCAGCCCAAGCGACAGGGCCAATGAGCAGTTCTTC. Encoded protein: CASSPSDRANEQFF.